This T cell receptor (beta chain) derives from a study of response to subunit inactivated influenza vaccine. Looked up from germline, CDR1 is KGHSH and CDR2 is LQKENI. The CDR3 is 16 residues long. V was clipped by 4 bases and J by 6 bases, with 20 bases between them. TCRdb reanalysed the RT-PCR reads using MiXCR and keeps one entry per CDR3 protein. Seen here are 860,000 or so distinct CDR3 sequences, 20% to 25% observed once, and the top ten hold roughly 10%. Whole-study results and caveats: Each seasonal influenza vaccination recruits few new T cells, the authors suggested.

This clonotype has just a few counts. Its antigen is unknown. The TCR sequence derives from a man aged 45 to 65 who received an inactivated influenza vaccine. This rearrangement joins TRBV18 to TRBJ2-3, with D possibly being TRBD1 or TRBD2 (5 bases each). The sequencing here drew on PBMCs from blood, taken about 5 days after vaccination. The DNA of the CDR3 is TGTGCCAGCTCACAACCTCTAGGGGCGCCGGGGGATACGCAGTATTTT. It specifies CASSQPLGAPGDTQYF. Full variable domain (missing parts from reference TRBV18 and TRBJ2-3): NAGVMQNPRHLVRRRGQEARLRCSPMKGHSHVYWYRQLPEEGLKFMVYLQKENIIDESGMPKERFSAEFPKEGPSILRIQQVVRGDSAAYFCASSQPLGAPGDTQYFGPGTRLTVL.